Presented here are 15 T cell receptor beta chains from one specimen sequenced in a study of OX40 agonist ivuxolimab in advanced cancers. Measured with immunoSEQ multiplex PCR; TCRdb has only the in-frame clones, and not every one. The table lists under 30,000 clones, around four fifths of them singletons. The material was CD4+ or CD8+ T cells sorted from blood, obtained in a trial of the OX40 agonist ivuxolimab. The origin of the receptors is an adult with an advanced solid tumor such as melanoma, head and neck, liver or kidney cancer.

The chain is built from TRBV6-6 and TRBJ2-7; D is uncertain. From germline, CDR1 is MNHNY and CDR2 SVGAGI (reference sequence). Trimming shortened V by 5 bases and J by 0 bases, and 14 bases separated the two germline ends. CDR3 length: 15 amino acids. The CDR3 loop reads CASSHLKTRSYEQYF. CDR3 sequence (DNA): TGTGCCAGCAGTCACCTCAAGACTCGCTCCTACGAGCAGTACTTC.

The V call is TRBV7-2, the J call TRBJ2-1; 11 positions agree with TRBD2. The CDR3 totals 16 residues. The V gene's germline CDR1 is SGHTA and CDR2 FQGNSA. V shed 0 bases, J shed 7 bases, and the junction held 5 bases outside the gene matches. This chain's CDR3 is CASSLASSGGWNEQFF. The CDR3 DNA is TGTGCCAGCAGCTTAGCGTCTAGCGGGGGGTGGAATGAGCAGTTCTTC.

The chain has TRBV7-2 and TRBJ1-6; 10 nucleotides align to TRBD1. CDR1 and CDR2 from the germline V gene are SGHTA and FQGNSA. This CDR3 region has 14 residues. The DNA for the CDR3 is TGTGCAGTACCAACTGGACAGGGGGGCTCACCCCTCCACTTT. Translated, it gives CAVPTGQGGSPLHF.

The chain couples TRBV7-2 to TRBJ1-3; TRBD1 matches at 7 bases. V lost 3 bases to trimming and J lost 0 bases; unmatched junction nucleotides: 8. This CDR3 has 17 residues. Germline values: CDR1 SGHTA, CDR2 FQGNSA. For the CDR3, the DNA is TGTGCCAGCAGCTTTGCACTTCGACAGGGCTCTGGAAACACCATATATTTT. Its translation is CASSFALRQGSGNTIYF.

The CDR3: CASKGLAGGPAGELFF. The CDR3 nucleotides read TGTGCCAGCAAGGGACTAGCGGGAGGGCCGGCCGGGGAGCTGTTTTTT. The chain carries TRBV7-2 and TRBJ2-2; 16 nucleotides match TRBD2. V trimming: 7 bases; J trimming: 6 bases; junction bases outside the gene matches: 5. The germline V gene encodes CDR1 SGHTA and CDR2 FQGNSA. CDR3 length: 16 residues.

V is TRBV6-1 and J is TRBJ1-2; 7 bases align to TRBD1. CDR3 length equals 15 residues. Germline values: CDR1 MNHNS, CDR2 SASEGT. J lost 2 bases, V lost 5 bases, and 8 bases had no gene match. The CDR3 DNA reads TGTGCCAGCAGTCACCCAGGGGGTTCGAACTATGGCTACACCTTC. Amino acids: CASSHPGGSNYGYTF.

The chain carries TRBV7-6 and TRBJ2-7; 8 bases fit TRBD1. The CDR3 runs to 14 residues. V lost 5 bases and J lost 5; bases outside the gene matches: 8. The germline V gene encodes CDR1 SGHVS and CDR2 FNYEAQ. CDR3 sequence reads: CASSPNRGFNEQYF. In nucleotides, the CDR3 is TGTGCCAGCAGCCCGAACAGGGGGTTCAACGAGCAGTACTTC.

The chain carries TRBV5-1 and TRBJ2-4; 8 bases are a match to TRBD2. With 0 bases clipped from V and 0 bases from J, the junction kept 5 bases outside the gene matches. The germline CDR1 and CDR2 sequences are SGHRS and YFSETQ. The CDR3 has 17 residues. The CDR3 reads CASSLGTSPLAKNIQYF. The CDR3 DNA sequence: TGCGCCAGCAGCTTGGGGACTAGCCCACTAGCCAAAAACATTCAGTACTTC.

The chain recombines TRBV6-5 with TRBJ2-7; D not certain. The CDR3 sequence is 13 residues long. Germline-derived CDR1 and CDR2 are MNHEY and SVGAGI. V was shortened by 6 bases and J by 3 bases, with 12 bases between the two germline ends. The DNA of the CDR3 is TGTGCCAGCAGGAATCAGGAGAGCTACGAGCAGTACTTC. Translation gives CASRNQESYEQYF.

The gene calls are TRBV18 and TRBJ2-6; 10 positions agree with TRBD1. V trimming: 3 bases; J trimming: 0 bases; junction bases outside the gene matches: 5. The CDR3 has 18 residues. Germline V gene sequence: CDR1 KGHSH, CDR2 LQKENI. CDR3 sequence reads: CASSPRQGATSGANVLTF. The CDR3 coding sequence is TGTGCCAGCTCACCCCGACAGGGGGCCACCTCTGGGGCCAACGTCCTGACTTTC.

The chain combines TRBV18 with TRBJ2-7, with D possibly TRBD1 on 5 matching bases. The CDR3 sequence is 14 residues long. The germline V gene has CDR1 KGHSH and CDR2 LQKENI. The V gene lost 4 bases and the J gene lost 3 bases, with 13 bases spanning the gap. The CDR3 region is CASSLTGLSYEQYF. DNA of the CDR3: TGTGCCAGCTCACTTACAGGTTTGAGCTACGAGCAGTACTTC.

The chain joins TRBV7-2 to TRBJ1-4, with D unclear. CDR3 length: 14 amino acids. Germline values: CDR1 SGHTA, CDR2 FQGNSA. V was trimmed by 5 bases and J by 3 bases, leaving 10 bases between them. The CDR3 sequence is CASSLRSSNEKLFF. CDR3 bases: TGTGCCAGCAGCCTTCGGTCCTCTAATGAAAAACTGTTTTTT.

This clone was detected once. Mismatch with germline at one junction end may stem from a read error. The rearrangement links TRBV7-2 to TRBJ2-5, with 11 positions matching TRBD2. This CDR3 region has 15 residues. Germline loops: CDR1 SGHTA, CDR2 FQGNSA. The CDR3 sequence: CASSLAGGNQETQYF. For the CDR3, the DNA is TGTGCCAGCAGCCTAGCGGGAGGTAATCAAGAGACCCAGTACTTC.

J is TRBJ1-2 and V is TRBV28, with 9 bases lining up with TRBD1. CDR3 length: 15 amino acids. Germline CDR1 and CDR2: MDHEN and SYDVKM. V lost 4 bases and J lost 3; bases outside the gene matches: 6. The CDR3 DNA sequence: TGTGCCAGCAGTTCAGGGACAGGGAGTTACTATGGCTACACCTTC. Protein product: CASSSGTGSYYGYTF.

CDR3 amino acids: CASSIPSGGRANTEAFF. As DNA, the CDR3 is TGTGCCAGTAGTATCCCCTCGGGGGGCAGGGCGAACACTGAAGCTTTCTTT. V is TRBV19 and J is TRBJ1-1; D perhaps matches TRBD1 (6 bases). Germline CDR1 and CDR2: LNHDA and SQIVND (reference sequence). The ends were cut back, 3 bases at V and 1 base at J, with 18 bases in the middle. There are 17 residues in the CDR3.